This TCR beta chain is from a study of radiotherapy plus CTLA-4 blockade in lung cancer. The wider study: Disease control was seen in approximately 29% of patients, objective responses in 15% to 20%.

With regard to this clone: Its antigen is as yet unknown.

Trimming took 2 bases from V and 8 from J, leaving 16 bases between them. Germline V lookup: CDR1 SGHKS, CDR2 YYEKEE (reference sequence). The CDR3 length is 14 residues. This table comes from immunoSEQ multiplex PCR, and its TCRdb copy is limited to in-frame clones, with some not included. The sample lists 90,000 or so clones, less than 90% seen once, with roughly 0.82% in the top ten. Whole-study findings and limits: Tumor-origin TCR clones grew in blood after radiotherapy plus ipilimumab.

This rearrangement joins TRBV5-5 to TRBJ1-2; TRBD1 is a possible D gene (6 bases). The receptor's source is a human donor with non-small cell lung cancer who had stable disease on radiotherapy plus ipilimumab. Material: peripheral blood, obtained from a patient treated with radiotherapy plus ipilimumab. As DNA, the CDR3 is TGTGCCAGCAGCTTAAGTACAGGGTTGGACGGCTACACCTTC. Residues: CASSLSTGLDGYTF.